This T cell receptor beta chain came from a study of CD4 and CD8 cells across lung adenocarcinoma regions. TCRdb reprocessed the PCR reads via MiXCR and lists one record per CDR3 protein. The sample gives about 12,000 distinct CDR3 sequences, approximately 50% of which show up once; just under 30% is in the top ten. Only one count was recorded for this clonotype. A junction end diverges from the germline sequence, so it may reflect a read error. The germline V gene encodes CDR1 MNHEY and CDR2 SMNVEV (reference sequence). The CDR3 covers 14 residues. The sequencing sample was made of CD8+ T cells from the margin of a lung tumor. The chain is built from TRBV27 and TRBJ2-4; D may match TRBD1 or TRBD2 (5 bases each). The TCR sequence derives from a male donor with lung adenocarcinoma. The CD4 and CD8 labels of this study may be unreliable. The CDR3 DNA reads as TGCGGCAGCTCGGGGCTGACAGCCAAAAACACGCAGTATTTC. Protein product: CGSSGLTAKNTQYF.